The 32 T cell receptor beta chains in this list originate from one sample, sequenced in a study of shared clonotypes between healthy human individuals (dated by TCRdb to 2020 to 2022). To prepare the library, the immunoSEQ multiplex PCR assay was applied. This is the immuneACCESS table as TCRdb keeps it, with only in-frame sequences that have V and J called. A part of the clones is gone; compared with another copy, unresolved V genes explain less than half, and the rest is unexplained. This sample is represented by about 2 million clones; roughly 94% of them were singletons. The ten largest account for about 1.1% of the sample. CD8 naive samples were CD45RO-negative cells positively selected for CCR7, giving a CD45RA+CCR7+ population that excluded TemRA cells. The sample was naive CD8+ T cells sorted from blood. The cell subset or site tag for this specimen amounts to: CD45RA+CCR7+. The receptors here all came from a young man in good health.

This clone was recorded once. V and J are TRBV4-1 and TRBJ2-3, with D perhaps matching TRBD1 (5 bases). V was pared by 1 base and J by 3 bases, with 11 bases between. The CDR3 runs 15 residues. The germline V gene encodes CDR1 MGHRA and CDR2 YSYEKL. The CDR3 protein is CASSQGLRETDTQYF. As DNA, the CDR3 is TGCGCCAGCAGCCAAGGCCTCAGGGAAACAGATACGCAGTATTTT.

As for this clone: Within the sample, other DNA sequences also encode this same CDR3. J is TRBJ2-7 and V is TRBV7-2; D tentatively reads TRBD1 or TRBD2 (5 bases each). Germline V lookup: CDR1 SGHTA, CDR2 FQGNSA. Trimming cost V 0 bases and J 2 bases, with 8 bases left between them. The CDR3 is 14 amino acids. This chain's CDR3 is CASSLAGPTYEQYF. In nucleotides, the CDR3 is TGTGCCAGCAGCTTAGCGGGACCCACCTACGAGCAGTACTTC. Full variable domain (rest looked up from reference TRBV7-2 and TRBJ2-7): GAGVSQSPSNKVTEKGKDVELRCDPISGHTALYWYRQSLGQGLEFLIYFQGNSAPDKSGLPSDRFSAERTGGSVSTLTIQRTQQEDSAVYLCASSLAGPTYEQYFGPGTRLTVT.

CDR3 DNA: TGTGCCAGCTCCGCAACGGACGGGGGGGCCTACGAGCAGTACTTC. Its translation is CASSATDGGAYEQYF. The V call is TRBV18, the J call TRBJ2-7; 8 bases match TRBD2. Germline loops: CDR1 KGHSH, CDR2 LQKENI. V was pared by 6 bases and J by 2 bases, with 9 bases of the junction left unmatched. This CDR3 is 15 amino acids long.

This clone was seen a few times. This chain uses TRBV9 with TRBJ2-1; D gene unclear. In germline, CDR1 is SGDLS, CDR2 YYNGEE. Trimming shortened V by 0 bases and J by 3 bases, and 10 bases separated the two germline ends. This CDR3 contains 15 residues. The CDR3 DNA reads TGTGCCAGCAGCGTAGTGAGTCAGAACTACAATGAGCAGTTCTTC. It yields the protein CASSVVSQNYNEQFF.

The chain links TRBV7-8 to TRBJ2-1; 8 bases align to TRBD1. Germline V lookup: CDR1 SGHVS, CDR2 FQNEAQ. Unmatched junction bases numbered 5, after V lost 0 bases and J lost 7 bases. The length of the CDR3 is 15 residues. The CDR3 spells CASSLAARGRNEQFF. As DNA, the CDR3 is TGTGCCAGCAGCTTAGCTGCCAGGGGGCGGAATGAGCAGTTCTTC.

This clone was detected only once. The chain joins TRBV7-9 to TRBJ1-4; D perhaps matches TRBD1 (5 bases). CDR1 and CDR2 from the germline V gene are SEHNR and FQNEAQ (reference sequence). The V and J ends lost 5 bases and 8 bases respectively, with 21 bases between them. The CDR3 contains 16 residues. CDR3 in amino acids: CASSQDSGTLAEKLFF. DNA of the CDR3: TGTGCCAGCAGCCAAGACTCCGGGACCCTAGCGGAAAAACTGTTTTTT. Filled out from reference TRBV7-9 and TRBJ1-4, the complete variable domain reads DTGVSQNPRHKITKRGQNVTFRCDPISEHNRLYWYRQTLGQGPEFLTYFQNEAQLEKSRLLSDRFSAERPKGSFSTLEIQRTEQGDSAMYLCASSQDSGTLAEKLFFGSGTQLSVL.

The CDR3 spells CASSLRDTGELFF. The CDR3 DNA reads as TGTGCCAGCAGCTTACGGGACACCGGGGAGCTGTTTTTT. This rearrangement joins TRBV11-3 to TRBJ2-2; D unresolved. Trimming left V 2 bases short and J 3 bases short, with 4 bases between. The germline gives CDR1 SGHNT, CDR2 YENEEA. CDR3 length: 13 amino acids. The variable domain in full, completed from reference TRBV11-3 and TRBJ2-2, reads EAGVVQSPRYKIIEKKQPVAFWCNPISGHNTLYWYLQNLGQGPELLIRYENEEAVDDSQLPKDRFSAERLKGVDSTLKIQPAELGDSAVYLCASSLRDTGELFFGEGSRLTVL.

The chain carries TRBV11-3 and TRBJ2-2; 7 nucleotides line up with TRBD2. CDR1 and CDR2 (germline): SGHNT, YENEEA. This CDR3 comprises 17 residues. V gave up 0 bases and J gave up 1 base; unmatched junction bases: 5. The CDR3 bases are TGTGCCAGCAGCTTAGATCAGCTAGCGGAGAACACCGGGGAGCTGTTTTTT. Translation gives CASSLDQLAENTGELFF.

The gene calls are TRBV4-3 and TRBJ2-1, with D perhaps assigned TRBD1 or TRBD2 (5 bases each). The germline V gene has CDR1 LGHNA and CDR2 YSLEER. CDR3 size: 14 residues. Trimming removed 3 bases at V and 4 bases at J, with 10 bases between. CDR3 residues: CASSQGDAYNEQFF. The CDR3 nucleotides read TGCGCCAGCAGCCAGGGGGACGCGTACAATGAGCAGTTCTTC.

The chain recombines TRBV2 with TRBJ1-2, with 7 bases that match TRBD1. CDR1 is SNHLY and CDR2 is FYNNEI in the germline V gene. J lost 0 bases, V lost 4 bases, and 17 bases had no gene match. This CDR3 has 19 amino acids. The CDR3 region is CASSGTGTAVSNANYGYTF. Written as DNA, the CDR3 is TGTGCCAGCAGTGGTACCGGGACAGCTGTAAGCAATGCTAACTATGGCTACACCTTC.

As to this clone: The same CDR3 arises from other DNA sequences in this sample as well. J is TRBJ2-7 and V is TRBV6-5, with unresolved D. V lost 3 bases, J lost 7 bases, and 7 bases lay in between. The CDR3 is 11 residues long. The germline CDR1 and CDR2 sequences are MNHEY and SVGAGI. The CDR3 coding sequence is TGTGCCAGCAGTTATCAATGGGAGCAGTACTTC. This translates into CASSYQWEQYF.

Worth noting for this clone: The same CDR3 arises from other DNA sequences in this sample as well. The gene calls are TRBV7-9 and TRBJ1-1; D not certain. This CDR3 has 12 residues. The V gene lost 3 bases and the J gene lost 0 bases, with 2 bases spanning the gap. Germline V lookup: CDR1 SEHNR, CDR2 FQNEAQ (reference sequence). CDR3 sequence (DNA): TGTGCCAGCAGCTTCATGAACACTGAAGCTTTCTTT. This sequence encodes CASSFMNTEAFF.

V usage is TRBV7-8 and J usage is TRBJ1-2; possibly TRBD1 for D (6 bases). The CDR3 is made up of 16 amino acids. V dropped 3 bases and J dropped 0 bases, with 14 bases sitting between them. The germline V gene has CDR1 SGHVS and CDR2 FQNEAQ. The CDR3 DNA is TGTGCCAGCAGCTTTGCTGGGACAACAGCTAACTATGGCTACACCTTC. Translated, it gives CASSFAGTTANYGYTF.

V and J are TRBV30 and TRBJ1-5; D gene uncertain. In germline, CDR1 is GTSNPN, CDR2 SVGIG (reference sequence). V lost 0 bases, J lost 4 bases, and 7 bases lay in between. The CDR3 totals 13 residues. In DNA form, the CDR3 reads TGTGCCTGGAGTGTAAACGAAAATCAGCCCCAGCATTTT. Translated, it gives CAWSVNENQPQHF.

V is TRBV5-4 and J is TRBJ2-5, with 8 bases fitting TRBD1. Germline trimming cut 0 bases from V and 3 bases from J; bases unmatched to any gene: 4. Germline-derived CDR1 and CDR2 are SGHNT and YYREEE (reference sequence). This CDR3 spans 15 amino acids. CDR3 in DNA: TGTGCCAGCAGCTTGGCCGGACAGGGTAAAGAGACCCAGTACTTC. Encoded protein: CASSLAGQGKETQYF.

DNA for the CDR3: TGTGCCAGCAGTTCGGGTAACTATGGCTACACCTTC. It is translated as CASSSGNYGYTF. The gene calls are TRBV28 and TRBJ1-2; D gene unclear. CDR1 MDHEN and CDR2 SYDVKM come from the germline V gene. V shed 4 bases and J shed 1 base, with 4 bases lying between them. This CDR3 comprises 12 residues.

V is TRBV28 and J is TRBJ2-7; D unresolved. The CDR3 is 14 amino acids. The germline gives CDR1 MDHEN, CDR2 SYDVKM. The V gene lost 3 bases and the J gene lost 5 bases, with 14 bases spanning the gap. The CDR3 coding sequence is TGTGCCAGCAGTTTTGTGGGTGGGTTCAACGAGCAGTACTTC. Translated, it gives CASSFVGGFNEQYF.

The chain is built from TRBV27 and TRBJ1-5; 11 bases are a match to TRBD1. This CDR3 has 15 amino acids. The V segment lost 4 bases and the J segment 6 bases; nucleotides outside the gene matches: 5. The V gene's germline CDR1 is MNHEY and CDR2 SMNVEV (reference sequence). This CDR3 reads CASSSGTGGGQPQHF. The DNA for the CDR3 is TGTGCCAGCAGTTCCGGGACAGGGGGAGGTCAGCCCCAGCATTTT.

V usage is TRBV30 and J usage is TRBJ2-7; 10 bases map to TRBD1. CDR1 is GTSNPN and CDR2 is SVGIG in the germline V gene (reference sequence). The trim removed 2 bases at V and 4 bases at J, leaving 11 bases unmatched. CDR3 length equals 16 residues. CDR3 amino acids: CAWSLDLWGQGYEQYF. CDR3 sequence (DNA): TGTGCCTGGAGTCTCGACCTGTGGGGACAGGGGTACGAGCAGTACTTC.

V usage is TRBV9 and J usage is TRBJ2-1, with 10 bases lining up with TRBD2. The CDR3 runs 15 residues. Per the germline V gene, CDR1 is SGDLS and CDR2 is YYNGEE. Losses at the gene ends were 3 bases for V and 6 bases for J; bases not matched to a gene: 6. This chain's CDR3 is CASSEGLAGANEQFF. CDR3 DNA sequence: TGTGCCAGCAGCGAAGGTCTAGCGGGAGCCAATGAGCAGTTCTTC.

The J gene is TRBJ2-2, the V gene TRBV4-1; D might be TRBD2 (5 bases). Trimming shortened V by 0 bases and J by 4 bases, and 18 bases separated the two germline ends. The CDR3 is 18 amino acids. The germline gives CDR1 MGHRA, CDR2 YSYEKL. CDR3: CASSQDVWAGGGTGELFF. DNA for the CDR3: TGCGCCAGCAGCCAAGATGTATGGGCCGGAGGCGGCACCGGGGAGCTGTTTTTT.

This chain links TRBV27 with TRBJ2-7; 8 bases map to TRBD2. With V trimmed by 5 bases and J by 3 bases, 12 bases remained unmatched. The V gene's germline CDR1 is MNHEY and CDR2 SMNVEV (reference sequence). The CDR3 totals 16 residues. The CDR3 region is CASSMNGLARGYEQYF. CDR3 coding DNA: TGTGCCAGCAGTATGAACGGACTAGCTCGGGGCTACGAGCAGTACTTC.

Turning to this clone: At the DNA level, this CDR3 is encoded by other sequences in the same sample as well. J is TRBJ2-2 and V is TRBV7-9, with 8 bases fitting TRBD1. Germline V gene data show CDR1 as SEHNR and CDR2 as FQNEAQ (reference sequence). This CDR3 has 16 residues. Germline trimming cut 5 bases from V and 1 base from J; bases unmatched to any gene: 6. The CDR3 spells CASSPPGQGNTGELFF. The CDR3 DNA sequence: TGTGCCAGCAGCCCTCCCGGACAGGGGAACACCGGGGAGCTGTTTTTT.

V and J are TRBV5-8 and TRBJ2-3; D remains ambiguous. This CDR3 region has 15 residues. The V end was cut by 0 bases, the J end by 3 bases, with 11 bases between. Germline V gives CDR1 SGHTS, CDR2 YDEGEE. CDR3 nucleotides: TGTGCCAGCAGCTTGGGTCGGGTGTGGACAGATACGCAGTATTTT. This encodes CASSLGRVWTDTQYF.

The CDR3 coding sequence is TGTGCCATCACCATGGGGGCGGGAGGAGTTCAAGACAATGAGCAGTTCTTC. Protein sequence: CAITMGAGGVQDNEQFF. V usage is TRBV10-3 and J usage is TRBJ2-1, with 8 bases fitting TRBD2. The V gene's germline CDR1 is ENHRY and CDR2 SYGVKD. The CDR3 consists of 17 residues. The trim removed 7 bases at V and 5 bases at J, leaving 16 bases unmatched.

The V and J genes are TRBV6-5 and TRBJ1-4; the D gene is possibly TRBD1 (6 bases). This CDR3 spans 16 amino acids. Trimming removed 0 bases from V and 8 bases from J, with 16 bases in between. Germline-derived CDR1 and CDR2 are MNHEY and SVGAGI. CDR3 DNA: TGTGCCAGCAGTTACTCGATACAGGGTCTTGACGAAAAACTGTTTTTT. Protein sequence: CASSYSIQGLDEKLFF.

The chain uses TRBV27 and TRBJ1-1; TRBD1 is a possible D gene (5 bases). The CDR3 is 16 amino acids. V lost 5 bases and J 5 bases, leaving 21 bases between the germline ends. Germline assignment: CDR1 MNHEY and CDR2 SMNVEV (reference sequence). The CDR3 DNA follows: TGTGCCAGCAGTCCGGGTATGGGGCGTATAATGACTGAAGCTTTCTTT. Encoded protein: CASSPGMGRIMTEAFF.

This chain uses TRBV19 with TRBJ2-7; D is possibly TRBD1 (6 bases). Germline V gene sequence: CDR1 LNHDA, CDR2 SQIVND (reference sequence). The V and J ends lost 3 bases and 3 bases respectively, with 15 bases between them. The CDR3 covers 15 residues. The CDR3 DNA sequence: TGTGCCAGTAGTATGAGGGACACGGCCTTCTACGAGCAGTACTTC. It yields the protein CASSMRDTAFYEQYF.

CDR3 nucleotide sequence: TGTGCCAGCAGCGGGGACTATGGCTACACCTTC. Protein: CASSGDYGYTF. V usage is TRBV5-4 and J usage is TRBJ1-2; D remains unclear. CDR3 length equals 11 residues. Trimming took 4 bases from V and 3 from J, leaving 4 bases between them. The germline CDR1 and CDR2 sequences are SGHNT and YYREEE (reference sequence). Full variable domain (remainder filled in from reference TRBV5-4 and TRBJ1-2): ETGVTQSPTHLIKTRGQQVTLRCSSQSGHNTVSWYQQALGQGPQFIFQYYREEENGRGNFPPRFSGLQFPNYSSELNVNALELDDSALYLCASSGDYGYTFGSGTRLTVV.

The chain is built from TRBV6-5 and TRBJ1-1; D call uncertain. The length of the CDR3 is 15 residues. The V gene lost 0 bases and the J gene lost 0 bases, with 8 bases spanning the gap. CDR1 is MNHEY, CDR2 SVGAGI, per germline. The CDR3 nucleotides read TGTGCCAGCAGTTACTCACTAGATCTGAACACTGAAGCTTTCTTT. Its translation: CASSYSLDLNTEAFF.

The V call is TRBV5-1, the J call TRBJ2-2; D not resolved. Per germline, CDR1 SGHRS and CDR2 YFSETQ. Trimming left V 0 bases short and J 0 bases short, with 9 bases between. The CDR3 sequence is 16 residues long. Here the CDR3 reads CASSLAGPANTGELFF. CDR3 nucleotides: TGCGCCAGCAGCTTGGCCGGGCCAGCGAACACCGGGGAGCTGTTTTTT.

The genes are TRBV28 and TRBJ1-1; D is unresolved. Trimming stripped 3 bases from V and 5 bases from J, with 13 bases between. This CDR3 region has 14 residues. The germline V gene has CDR1 MDHEN and CDR2 SYDVKM. The CDR3 sequence is CASSFTTEGTEAFF. The DNA of the CDR3 is TGTGCCAGCAGTTTCACAACGGAGGGAACTGAAGCTTTCTTT.